Below are 12 T cell receptor beta chains sequenced from a single sample in a study of blood T cell repertoires in COVID-19. Profiled with immunoSEQ multiplex PCR; TCRdb holds only in-frame clones, not every one. Among around 300,000 clones listed, 88% were seen once. The sequencing input was PBMCs or T cells enriched from blood (not recorded which). These receptors were obtained from a woman between 55 and 75 years old in a cohort exposed to, infected with or recovered from COVID-19 (not recorded which).

This chain joins TRBV10-3 and TRBJ2-3; TRBD1 might be the D (5 bases). This CDR3 has 14 amino acids. Germline CDR1 is ENHRY and CDR2 is SYGVKD. The V and J ends lost 5 bases and 0 bases respectively, with 9 bases between them. The CDR3 region is CAISIRESTDTQYF. In DNA form, the CDR3 reads TGTGCCATCAGTATCAGGGAAAGCACAGATACGCAGTATTTT.

The chain recombines TRBV6-5 with TRBJ2-5; D not certain. The CDR3 contains 14 residues. V was cut by 4 bases and J by 4 bases, with 13 bases left in between. CDR1 and CDR2 from the germline V gene are MNHEY and SVGAGI. The CDR3, as DNA: TGTGCCAGCAGTTTCGTGATCACGCGAGAGACCCAGTACTTC. This sequence encodes CASSFVITRETQYF.

This chain joins TRBV6-1 and TRBJ1-5; 10 nucleotides align to TRBD1. The CDR3 loop spans 16 amino acids. Germline V CDR1 and CDR2: MNHNS, SASEGT. The J segment lost 2 bases and the V segment lost 3 bases, leaving 4 bases of the junction unmatched. Here the CDR3 reads CASSDTGQGGNQPQHF. CDR3 sequence (DNA): TGTGCCAGCAGTGACACAGGACAGGGGGGCAATCAGCCCCAGCATTTT.

This chain connects TRBV27 to TRBJ1-6; 10 nucleotides line up with TRBD1. Germline lookup yields CDR1 MNHEY and CDR2 SMNVEV (reference sequence). The CDR3 spans 16 residues. Losses at the gene ends were 6 bases for V and 3 bases for J; bases not matched to a gene: 5. The DNA for the CDR3 is TGTGCCAGCAGCCTTCGGACAGGGGGCTATAATTCACCCCTCCACTTT. Amino acid sequence: CASSLRTGGYNSPLHF.

This clone was found once. The CDR3: CASSLRTSTLQYF. The CDR3, as DNA: TGTGCCAGCAGCTTGAGGACTAGCACATTGCAGTACTTC. The V call is TRBV7-2, the J call TRBJ2-7; 8 bases map to TRBD2. J was trimmed by 9 bases and V by 3 bases; bases with no gene match: 7. Germline V CDR1 and CDR2: SGHTA, FQGNSA. The CDR3 is 13 amino acids.

Comment on this clone: Other DNA sequences in this specimen translate into the identical CDR3. V is TRBV27 and J is TRBJ2-7, with 8 bases fitting TRBD2. CDR1 is MNHEY and CDR2 is SMNVEV in the germline V gene (reference sequence). The J segment lost 6 bases and the V segment lost 6 bases, leaving 10 bases of the junction unmatched. This CDR3 region has 14 residues. The CDR3 region is CASSPIGLAGEQYF. As DNA, the CDR3 is TGTGCCAGCAGCCCTATCGGACTAGCAGGCGAGCAGTACTTC.

This chain joins TRBV12-3 or TRBV12-4 and TRBJ1-1, with TRBD1 matching over 8 bases. The V segment lost 6 bases and the J segment 0 bases; nucleotides outside the gene matches: 0. The CDR3 is made up of 13 amino acids. CDR3: CASRTGVNTEAFF. CDR3 nucleotide sequence: TGTGCCAGCAGGACAGGGGTGAACACTGAAGCTTTCTTT.

This clone was seen once. This sequence joins TRBV25-1 and TRBJ2-3; D remains ambiguous. The V and J ends lost 5 bases and 5 bases respectively, with 11 bases between them. There are 13 residues in the CDR3. Germline V gene data show CDR1 as MGHDK and CDR2 as SYGVNS. In nucleotides, the CDR3 is TGTGCCAGCAGTTCTGAGGTAGGAGATACGCAGTATTTT. Its protein is CASSSEVGDTQYF.

Here the CDR3 DNA reads TGTGCCAGCAGCGGGTACCTCCAACGCACCGGGGAGCTGTTTTTT. Protein sequence: CASSGYLQRTGELFF. The V and J genes are TRBV2 and TRBJ2-2; D not certain. From germline, CDR1 is SNHLY and CDR2 FYNNEI. Trimming took off 6 bases at V and 4 bases at J, with 15 bases between the two ends. The CDR3 spans 15 residues.

The chain combines TRBV18 with TRBJ2-1; 7 nucleotides align to TRBD1. Losses at the gene ends were 3 bases for V and 4 bases for J; bases not matched to a gene: 12. The CDR3 is made up of 17 amino acids. The germline gives CDR1 KGHSH, CDR2 LQKENI. The CDR3 region is CASSPTTGVNGYNEQFF. The CDR3 nucleotides are TGTGCCAGCTCACCCACTACAGGGGTAAATGGGTACAATGAGCAGTTCTTC.

V usage is TRBV18 and J usage is TRBJ1-2; D gene unclear. V was clipped by 4 bases and J by 2 bases, with 8 bases between them. The CDR3 has 13 amino acids. Germline V gives CDR1 KGHSH, CDR2 LQKENI. CDR3 protein: CASSRSVNYGYTF. The CDR3 bases are TGTGCCAGCTCACGGTCGGTGAACTATGGCTACACCTTC.

The genes are TRBV18 and TRBJ2-2, with a weak D call TRBD1 (5 bases). The germline V and J ends were trimmed by 3 bases and 4 bases, with 12 bases remaining between them. Germline V gene data show CDR1 as KGHSH and CDR2 as LQKENI. The CDR3 totals 15 residues. The CDR3 DNA sequence: TGTGCCAGCTCACCCCCCCAGGGCGGCACCGGGGAGCTGTTTTTT. Translating it yields CASSPPQGGTGELFF.